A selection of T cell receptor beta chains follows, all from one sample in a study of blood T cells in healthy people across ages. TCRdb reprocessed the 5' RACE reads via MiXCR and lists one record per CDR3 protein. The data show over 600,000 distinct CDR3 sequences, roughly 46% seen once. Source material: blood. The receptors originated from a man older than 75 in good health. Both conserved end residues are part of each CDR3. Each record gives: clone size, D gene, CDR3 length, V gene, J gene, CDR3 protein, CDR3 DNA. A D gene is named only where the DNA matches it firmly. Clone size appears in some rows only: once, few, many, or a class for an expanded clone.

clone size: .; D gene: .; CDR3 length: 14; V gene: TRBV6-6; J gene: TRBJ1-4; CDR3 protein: CASSSIGGVVKLFF; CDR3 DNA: TGTGCCAGCAGTTCCATAGGGGGGGTAGTGAAACTGTTTTTT
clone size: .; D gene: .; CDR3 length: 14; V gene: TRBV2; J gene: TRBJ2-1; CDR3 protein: CAIQTVQGYNEQFF; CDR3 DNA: TGTGCCATCCAGACCGTCCAGGGCTACAATGAGCAGTTCTTC
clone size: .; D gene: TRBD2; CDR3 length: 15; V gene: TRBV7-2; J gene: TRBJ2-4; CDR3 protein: CASSFIAGAEYVQYF; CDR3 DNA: TGTGCCAGCAGCTTCATAGCGGGAGCGGAATACGTGCAGTACTTC
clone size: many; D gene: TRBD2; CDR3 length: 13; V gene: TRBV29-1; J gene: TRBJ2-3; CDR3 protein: CSVGLAGTDTQYF; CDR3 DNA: TGCAGCGTCGGACTAGCGGGAACAGATACGCAGTATTTT
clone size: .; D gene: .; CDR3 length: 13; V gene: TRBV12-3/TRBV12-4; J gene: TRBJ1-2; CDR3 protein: CASSFRVLDGYTF; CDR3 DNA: TGTGCCAGCAGTTTCAGGGTGCTGGATGGCTACACCTTC
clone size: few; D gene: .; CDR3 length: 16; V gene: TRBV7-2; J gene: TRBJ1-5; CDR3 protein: CASSFDQGRGNQPQHF; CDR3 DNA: TGTGCCAGCAGCTTTGACCAGGGGAGGGGCAATCAGCCCCAGCATTTT
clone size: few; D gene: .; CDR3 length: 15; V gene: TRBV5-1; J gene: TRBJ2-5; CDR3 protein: CASKQGRGSSETQYF; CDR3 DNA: TGCGCCAGCAAACAGGGCAGGGGATCTTCAGAGACCCAGTACTTC
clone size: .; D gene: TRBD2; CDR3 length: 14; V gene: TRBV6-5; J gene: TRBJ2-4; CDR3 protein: CASSYFLAGGEQYF; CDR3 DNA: TGTGCCAGCAGTTACTTTCTAGCGGGAGGAGAGCAGTACTTC
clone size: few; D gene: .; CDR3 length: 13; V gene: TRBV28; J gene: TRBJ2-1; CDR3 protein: CASSLPAREEQFF; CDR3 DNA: TGTGCCAGCAGTTTACCTGCAAGGGAAGAGCAGTTCTTC
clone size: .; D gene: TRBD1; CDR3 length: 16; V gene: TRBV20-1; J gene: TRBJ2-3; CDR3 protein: CSATGAGTGVSDTQYF; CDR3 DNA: TGCAGTGCCACCGGGGCAGGGACAGGGGTTTCAGATACGCAGTATTTT
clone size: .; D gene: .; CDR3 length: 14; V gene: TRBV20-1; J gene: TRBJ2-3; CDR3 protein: CSARAGDIRDTQYF; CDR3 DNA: TGCAGTGCTAGAGCCGGGGATATCAGAGATACGCAGTATTTT
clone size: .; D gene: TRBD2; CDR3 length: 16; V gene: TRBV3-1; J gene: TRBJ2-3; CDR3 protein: CASSQDAGGHTDTQYF; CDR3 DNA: TGTGCCAGCAGCCAAGATGCGGGAGGGCATACAGATACGCAGTATTTT
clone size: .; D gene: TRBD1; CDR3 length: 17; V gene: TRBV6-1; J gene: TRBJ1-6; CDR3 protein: CASRLGQGVAINSPLHF; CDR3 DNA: TGTGCCAGCAGATTGGGACAGGGGGTGGCTATCAATTCACCCCTCCACTTT
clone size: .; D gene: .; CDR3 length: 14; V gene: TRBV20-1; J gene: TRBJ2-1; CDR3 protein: CSARTTGVAGEQFF; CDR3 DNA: TGCAGTGCTAGAACAACGGGGGTAGCAGGGGAGCAGTTCTTC
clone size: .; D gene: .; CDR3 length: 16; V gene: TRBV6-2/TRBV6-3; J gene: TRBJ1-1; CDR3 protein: CASSYPTGSTDTEAFF; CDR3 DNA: TGTGCCAGCAGTTACCCTACCGGATCGACGGACACTGAAGCTTTCTTT
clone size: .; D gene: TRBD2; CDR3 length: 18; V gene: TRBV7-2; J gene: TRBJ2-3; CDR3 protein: CASSLGSTSGSVIDTQYF; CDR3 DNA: TGTGCCAGCAGCTTAGGTTCAACTAGCGGGAGTGTGATAGATACGCAGTATTTT
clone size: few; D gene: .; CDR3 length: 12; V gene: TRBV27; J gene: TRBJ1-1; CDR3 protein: CASSFPNTEAFF; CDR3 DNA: TGTGCCAGCAGTTTCCCAAACACTGAAGCTTTCTTT
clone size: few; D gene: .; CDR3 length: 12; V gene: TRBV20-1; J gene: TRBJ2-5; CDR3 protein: CSAGGHQETQYF; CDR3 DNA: TGCAGTGCCGGGGGCCACCAAGAGACCCAGTACTTC
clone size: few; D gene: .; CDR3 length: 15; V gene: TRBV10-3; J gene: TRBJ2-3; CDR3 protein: CAISELASATDTQYF; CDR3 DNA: TGTGCCATCAGTGAGCTGGCTAGCGCGACAGATACGCAGTATTTT
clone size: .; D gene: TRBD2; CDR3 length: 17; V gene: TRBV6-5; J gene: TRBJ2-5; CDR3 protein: CASTPGLAVIGGETQYF; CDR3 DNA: TGTGCCAGCACCCCGGGACTAGCGGTAATAGGTGGGGAGACCCAGTACTTC
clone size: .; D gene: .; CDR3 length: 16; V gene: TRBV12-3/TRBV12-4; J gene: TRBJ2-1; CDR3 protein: CASSLAEYLGHNEQFF; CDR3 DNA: TGTGCCAGCAGTTTAGCTGAGTATTTGGGCCACAATGAGCAGTTCTTC
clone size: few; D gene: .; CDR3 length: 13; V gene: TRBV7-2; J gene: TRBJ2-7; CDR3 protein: CASSSKGYYEQYF; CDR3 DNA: TGTGCCAGCAGCAGCAAAGGTTACTACGAGCAGTACTTC
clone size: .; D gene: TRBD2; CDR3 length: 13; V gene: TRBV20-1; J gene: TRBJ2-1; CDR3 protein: CSATAGGFFEQFF; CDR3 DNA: TGCAGTGCTACTGCGGGGGGTTTTTTTGAGCAGTTCTTC
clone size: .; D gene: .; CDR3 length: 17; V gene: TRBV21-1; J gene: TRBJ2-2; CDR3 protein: CASSKRTSGHHTGELFF; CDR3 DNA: TGTGCCAGCAGCAAGAGGACTAGCGGACATCACACCGGGGAGCTGTTTTTT
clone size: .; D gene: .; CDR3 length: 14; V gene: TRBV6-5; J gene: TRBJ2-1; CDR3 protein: CASTSGTPDNEQFF; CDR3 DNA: TGTGCCAGCACCTCCGGGACTCCAGACAATGAGCAGTTCTTC
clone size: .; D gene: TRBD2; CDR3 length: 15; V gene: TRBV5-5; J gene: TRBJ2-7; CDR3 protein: CASSSALTSGYEQYF; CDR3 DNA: TGTGCCAGCAGCTCGGCCTTGACTAGCGGGTACGAGCAGTACTTC